This TCR beta chain was found in a study of blood T cell repertoires in COVID-19. Overall study context: Acute and convalescent COVID-19 samples came from the United States, Italy and Spain. From T cells, B-cell-depleted T cells, or PBMCs came the material, which was cDNA or gDNA.

The CDR3 has 14 residues. Germline trimming cut 4 bases from V and 6 bases from J; bases unmatched to any gene: 5. Germline CDR1 reads SNHLY; CDR2 reads FYNNEI. Per the authors' pipeline: Reference gene primers were amplified, and this amplification served to estimate nucleated cell counts. Clones were sequenced by immunoSEQ multiplex PCR, and TCRdb holds only the in-frame ones, with some missing. That table supplies the V and J calls and clone size; D and trimming were determined from the DNA. In the table there are roughly 150,000 clones, about 89% of which are singletons. The rearrangement joins TRBV2 to TRBJ2-1; 8 bases line up with TRBD1. The receptor comes from a man between 60 and 70 years old with acute or convalescent COVID-19. The specimen was peripheral blood. The CDR3 DNA is TGTGCCAGCAGTGTTCAGGGGGCCCCCAATGAGCAGTTCTTC. This encodes CASSVQGAPNEQFF.